This T cell receptor (beta chain) came from a study of glioma-infiltrating T cells (dated by TCRdb to between 2015 and 2016). Some background on the complete study: Glioma tissue, non-neoplastic brain tissue and matched peripheral blood mononuclear cells were used as sources from which TCR alpha- and beta-chain repertoires were sequenced. To measure how far tissue and blood T-cell populations diverged, each tissue-infiltrating repertoire was compared against the peripheral blood repertoire of the same patient. The paired cohort comprised three low-grade glioma patients, about eight primary glioblastoma patients and three non-glioma patients contributing non-neoplastic brain tissue.

For this clonotype: Its antigen is unknown. No base qualities exist here, and no much larger clone lies one base off it.

The CDR3 goes from the cysteine to the phenylalanine over 14 residues. The retained sequence is limited to the CDR3, 42 bases, with the frame set at the first base. CDR1 and CDR2 (MNHNS, SASEGT) derive from the germline V gene. Trimming costs V 7 bases and J 5 bases, and their ends lie 17 bases apart. The iRepertoire nested amplicon-rescue multiplex PCR (arm-PCR) platform was used to amplify TCR alpha and beta CDR3 regions from RNA. The input for one-step reverse transcription and amplification was about 95-400 ng of tissue mRNA or PBMC total RNA. Following bead purification, Illumina adapters were added through a secondary multiplex PCR, and the libraries were then gel-purified between 200 and 400 bp. The libraries contained internal 6-nucleotide barcodes that were used for demultiplexing. The libraries were sequenced on an Illumina MiSeq using 2x220 or 2x250 nucleotide paired-end reads. On the study's bioinformatics: Paired reads were merged using FLASH 1.2.11 and were aligned to the GRCh37 human genome using BWA-MEM, after which TRA and TRB reads were extracted. V and J assignment used an IMGT-derived reference of cassette sequences and CDR3 motifs that included pseudogenes. Reads were translated in three frames, and productive CDR3s were defined by a C…FGXG motif without stop codons. Unique combinations of V-J cassette pair and CDR3 amino acid sequence were defined as clonotypes. Filtering of reads was based on Hamming distance, with the threshold set by the sequence error rate of each sample in mapped regions. The public reads were reprocessed in TCRdb via fastp at Q25 and MiXCR, keeping in-frame beta chains. Merged by CDR3 protein, the rows form single entries marked with the most common genes and DNA. TCRdb's processing, not the study's, gives the V and J calls here. Recorded for this sample are about 140,000 distinct CDR3 sequences; about two fifths of them occurred a single time. The ten most abundant clones make up around 18% of the sample.

What the research found in general, with its limitations: VJ-independent divergence between tissue and blood was found to be below expectation in non-neoplastic patients but above expectation in all gliomas, particularly low-grade gliomas. Tissue and blood shared very few CDR3 sequences, a result attributed to high CDR3 diversity and limited sampling. The group comparisons were based on small numbers of patients: three non-neoplastic, three low-grade glioma and eight glioblastoma patients.

The TCR sequence derives from a human donor with low-grade glioma or glioblastoma, undergoing nonglioma brain surgery, or in good health (not recorded which). Sequences were obtained from glioma tissue, nonneoplastic brain tissue, or PBMCs (not recorded which). The V gene is TRBV6-1 and the J gene is TRBJ2-5, and possibly TRBD1, on 5 matching bases. The nucleotide sequence reads TGTGCCAGCAATTACCCAGGGATTGAGGAGACCCAGTACTTC. The translation is CASNYPGIEETQYF.